The 26 T cell receptor beta chains below all came from one sample that was sequenced in a study of T cell repertoires in cytomegalovirus infection. One entry per CDR3 protein, called by TCRdb with MiXCR from the reads. The data hold some 120,000 distinct CDR3 sequences, with 32% observed a single time. Antigen specificity for these receptors is unknown. The starting material was CD8+ T cells from cultured PBMCs, obtained from culture after CMV antigen stimulation. These receptors were collected from a human donor in good health (CMV status not recorded). Some clones in this sample may be carry-over from other donors' samples.

The J gene is TRBJ2-3, the V gene TRBV6-6; TRBD1 or TRBD2 may be the D gene (5 bases each). The CDR3 loop spans 16 amino acids. The V end was cut by 2 bases, the J end by 5 bases, with 17 bases between. Per germline, CDR1 MNHNY and CDR2 SVGAGI (reference sequence). The chain's CDR3 is CASSYPSWDRGDTQYF. The CDR3 bases are TGTGCCAGCAGTTACCCTAGCTGGGACCGCGGAGATACGCAGTATTTT.

This clonotype was detected a few times. The chain links TRBV6-1 to TRBJ2-4; 13 bases are shared with TRBD2. Trimming at V came to 5 bases and at J to 0 bases, leaving 10 bases not matched to a gene. The CDR3 totals 19 residues. Germline lookup yields CDR1 MNHNS and CDR2 SASEGT. CDR3 DNA sequence: TGTGCCAGCAGTACAAGGCCGGGACTAGCGGGGCTAGCCAAAAACATTCAGTACTTC. It specifies CASSTRPGLAGLAKNIQYF.

The V gene is TRBV12-3 or TRBV12-4, the J gene TRBJ2-3; a possible D gene is TRBD1 (5 bases). This CDR3 spans 15 amino acids. Trimming removed 3 bases from V and 3 bases from J, with 13 bases in between. CDR3 DNA sequence: TGTGCCAGCAGTTTTACGGCAGGGCGGACAGATACGCAGTATTTT. Amino acids: CASSFTAGRTDTQYF.

The CDR3 loop reads CASSAGVGATNEKLFF. The CDR3 coding sequence is TGCGCCAGCAGCGCAGGCGTGGGTGCAACTAATGAAAAACTGTTTTTT. The chain couples TRBV4-1 to TRBJ1-4, with D unclear. The CDR3 consists of 16 residues. V lost 5 bases and J 0 bases, leaving 13 bases between the germline ends. Per germline, CDR1 MGHRA and CDR2 YSYEKL.

J is TRBJ1-6 and V is TRBV5-1; 8 nucleotides line up with TRBD1. The trim removed 4 bases at V and 10 bases at J, leaving 7 bases unmatched. The germline CDR1 and CDR2 sequences are SGHRS and YFSETQ. The CDR3 runs to 14 residues. CDR3: CASSRGQVGSPLHF. In DNA, the CDR3 is TGCGCCAGCAGCCGGGGACAGGTGGGATCACCCCTCCACTTT.

This clonotype was found many times. The genes are TRBV28 and TRBJ2-3, with no clear D. V was cut by 2 bases and J by 1 base, with 7 bases left in between. The germline gives CDR1 MDHEN, CDR2 SYDVKM. This CDR3 region has 14 residues. CDR3 nucleotide sequence: TGTGCCAGCAGTTTACGATCCCGCACAGATACGCAGTATTTT. Translation gives CASSLRSRTDTQYF.

This clonotype has more than one count but fewer than ten. The V call is TRBV11-2, the J call TRBJ2-4; D is perhaps TRBD1 (6 bases). Germline V gene sequence: CDR1 SGHAT, CDR2 FQNNGV. This CDR3 has 17 amino acids. Trimming cost V 5 bases and J 7 bases, with 24 bases left between them. CDR3 loop: CASSLYPGHTRENIQYF. The DNA of the CDR3 is TGTGCCAGCAGCCTGTATCCGGGACACACGAGAGAGAACATTCAGTACTTC. The full variable domain, rest sourced from reference TRBV11-2 and TRBJ2-4, is EAGVAQSPRYKIIEKRQSVAFWCNPISGHATLYWYQQILGQGPKLLIQFQNNGVVDDSQLPKDRFSAERLKGVDSTLKIQPAKLEDSAVYLCASSLYPGHTRENIQYFGAGTRLSVL.

The chain joins TRBV3-1 to TRBJ2-7, with TRBD1 matching over 8 bases. V shed 4 bases and J 6 bases; nucleotides not matched to a gene: 8. The CDR3 loop spans 14 amino acids. Germline lookup yields CDR1 LGHDT and CDR2 YNNKEL (reference sequence). CDR3 loop: CASSPGGPPSEQYF. The CDR3 nucleotides are TGTGCCAGCAGCCCAGGGGGCCCCCCTAGCGAGCAGTACTTC.

The CDR3 DNA reads as TGTGCCAGCAGTGGACAGAACTCCTACGAGCAGTACTTC. Its translation: CASSGQNSYEQYF. This chain joins TRBV6-8 and TRBJ2-7, with a weak D call TRBD1 (6 bases). Per germline, CDR1 MNHGY and CDR2 SAAAGT. The CDR3 runs 13 residues. V was shortened by 5 bases and J by 0 bases, with 8 bases between the two germline ends.

This clonotype has more than one count but fewer than ten. The rearrangement uses TRBV7-8 and TRBJ1-6; D ambiguous. In germline, CDR1 is SGHVS, CDR2 FQNEAQ. V dropped 4 bases and J dropped 6 bases, with 10 bases sitting between them. CDR3 length: 14 amino acids. The CDR3 DNA reads TGTGCCAGCAGCTCTACTCTGTTTAATTCACCCCTCCACTTT. This codes for CASSSTLFNSPLHF.

Ten or more counts support this clonotype. The rearrangement uses TRBV2 and TRBJ2-5; TRBD1 might be the D (5 bases). This CDR3 region has 16 residues. The germline CDR1 and CDR2 sequences are SNHLY and FYNNEI. Trimming pared 3 bases from V and 2 bases from J, leaving 16 bases between. CDR3 region: CASSEKAGYMQETQYF. The CDR3 coding sequence is TGTGCCAGCAGTGAGAAGGCAGGGTACATGCAAGAGACCCAGTACTTC.

This clonotype was seen more than once but under ten times. This chain's CDR3 is CASSFASRGTNEKLFF. DNA for the CDR3: TGTGCCAGCAGCTTCGCGTCCAGGGGGACTAATGAAAAACTGTTTTTT. V and J are TRBV7-8 and TRBJ1-4, with 7 bases identical to TRBD1. V shed 3 bases and J 2 bases; nucleotides not matched to a gene: 6. This CDR3 region has 16 residues. Germline V gives CDR1 SGHVS, CDR2 FQNEAQ.

The chain couples TRBV4-1 to TRBJ2-1; the D gene is possibly TRBD2 (6 bases). The germline V and J ends were trimmed by 2 bases and 4 bases, with 18 bases remaining between them. The CDR3 totals 17 residues. CDR1 MGHRA and CDR2 YSYEKL come from the germline V gene. CDR3 sequence: CASSQFVAGSTYNEQFF. CDR3 nucleotides: TGCGCCAGCAGCCAATTTGTGGCGGGAAGTACTTACAATGAGCAGTTCTTC.

This sequence joins TRBV7-2 and TRBJ2-5; D not resolved. The CDR3 sequence is 13 residues long. The V and J ends lost 1 base and 3 bases respectively, with 6 bases between them. Germline V gene data show CDR1 as SGHTA and CDR2 as FQGNSA. The CDR3 reads CASSLEYKETQYF. Written as DNA, the CDR3 is TGTGCCAGCAGCTTAGAGTACAAAGAGACCCAGTACTTC.

The V and J genes are TRBV6-2 or TRBV6-3 and TRBJ2-7, with 8 bases lining up with TRBD1. The CDR3 spans 18 residues. Per germline, CDR1 MNHEY and CDR2 SVGEGT. Trimming removed 4 bases from V and 2 bases from J; junction bases left unmatched: 16. CDR3 DNA sequence: TGTGCCAGCAGTTCGATCTATTTGCGGGGACAGGCCCCCTACGAGCAGTACTTC. Its translation: CASSSIYLRGQAPYEQYF.

This clonotype came up many times. CDR3 region: CASSFGTTEQYF. The DNA for the CDR3 is TGTGCCAGCAGCTTCGGGACCACAGAGCAGTACTTC. J is TRBJ2-7 and V is TRBV7-2; D might be TRBD1 or TRBD2, each matching 5 bases. The CDR3 totals 12 residues. Trimming pared 3 bases from V and 7 bases from J, leaving 10 bases between. The germline gives CDR1 SGHTA, CDR2 FQGNSA. Full variable domain (missing parts from reference TRBV7-2 and TRBJ2-7): GAGVSQSPSNKVTEKGKDVELRCDPISGHTALYWYRQSLGQGLEFLIYFQGNSAPDKSGLPSDRFSAERTGGSVSTLTIQRTQQEDSAVYLCASSFGTTEQYFGPGTRLTVT.

The chain links TRBV4-1 to TRBJ2-1; 7 bases line up with TRBD2. The CDR3 is 15 residues long. J was trimmed by 9 bases and V by 0 bases; bases with no gene match: 8. Germline V lookup: CDR1 MGHRA, CDR2 YSYEKL. The DNA for the CDR3 is TGCGCCAGCAGCCAAGAAGAACTAGCGTTCTTTGAGCAGTTCTTC. It yields the protein CASSQEELAFFEQFF.

Of note for this clonotype: A much larger clone sits a single nucleotide away, making a read error possible. The rearrangement joins TRBV12-3 or TRBV12-4 to TRBJ1-2, with D maybe TRBD1 (6 bases). V lost 6 bases to trimming and J lost 4 bases, with 9 bases between them. The CDR3 loop spans 12 amino acids. DNA for the CDR3: TGTGCCAGCAGCCCGGACAGCTATGGCTACACCTTC. This translates into CASSPDSYGYTF.

The V and J genes are TRBV6-1 and TRBJ1-5; tentative D call: TRBD1 (6 bases). This CDR3 contains 15 residues. CDR1 and CDR2 (germline): MNHNS, SASEGT. V lost 8 bases and J 11 bases, leaving 25 bases between the germline ends. DNA of the CDR3: TGTGCCAGCGTAGGTAGGAACAGGGCTCTCACGGCCCAGCATTTT. Protein sequence: CASVGRNRALTAQHF.

This chain uses TRBV6-6 with TRBJ1-6; the D is unclear. Trimming removed 1 base at V and 8 bases at J, with 18 bases between. CDR3 length equals 17 residues. Per the germline V gene, CDR1 is MNHNY and CDR2 is SVGAGI (reference sequence). The CDR3 nucleotides are TGTGCCAGCAGTTACTTCCAGGTGGGGTGGATGGATTCACCCCTCCACTTT. Protein sequence: CASSYFQVGWMDSPLHF.

This clonotype was detected only a few times. The CDR3 sequence is CSARALTDYYEQYF. In DNA form, the CDR3 reads TGCAGTGCTAGGGCCTTGACAGACTACTACGAGCAGTACTTC. The chain is built from TRBV20-1 and TRBJ2-7; D may be TRBD1 or TRBD2 (5 bases each). CDR1 and CDR2 from the germline V gene are DFQATT and SNEGSKA (reference sequence). The germline V and J ends were trimmed by 3 bases and 3 bases, with 15 bases remaining between them. The CDR3 runs to 14 residues.

The gene calls are TRBV6-2 or TRBV6-3 and TRBJ2-1; D gene ambiguous. Trimming cost V 6 bases and J 13 bases, with 19 bases left between them. Germline values: CDR1 MNHEY, CDR2 SVGEGT. CDR3 size: 13 residues. CDR3 bases: TGTGCCAGCAGGGTAGGCCTGGGTGGTTTCCAGTTCTTC. Translated: CASRVGLGGFQFF.

The chain joins TRBV4-1 to TRBJ2-5, with D perhaps matching TRBD2 (7 bases). Trimming removed 3 bases at V and 3 bases at J, with 17 bases between. The CDR3 covers 16 residues. Germline V gene sequence: CDR1 MGHRA, CDR2 YSYEKL. The CDR3, as DNA: TGCGCCAGCAGCCAGAGAGGGGGGGGAAGTGAAGAGACCCAGTACTTC. Translation: CASSQRGGGSEETQYF.

The CDR3 bases are TGTGCTAGTGGTCCAACCTTGTTCGAGCAGTACTTC. Encoded protein: CASGPTLFEQYF. The chain has TRBV12-5 and TRBJ2-7; no firm D call. CDR1 LGHNT and CDR2 FRNRAP come from the germline V gene. The CDR3 length is 12 residues. Trimming removed 5 bases from V and 6 bases from J, with 11 bases in between.

The V gene is TRBV20-1, the J gene TRBJ2-3; D may match TRBD1 or TRBD2 (6 bases each). Trimming shortened V by 0 bases and J by 2 bases, and 21 bases separated the two germline ends. The CDR3 covers 18 residues. Germline V gene data show CDR1 as DFQATT and CDR2 as SNEGSKA (reference sequence). CDR3 loop: CSARDPPWGRGNTDTQYF. The CDR3 DNA reads as TGCAGTGCTAGAGACCCCCCGTGGGGGCGGGGTAACACAGATACGCAGTATTTT.

This clonotype was counted only a few times. The V and J genes are TRBV6-2 or TRBV6-3 and TRBJ2-7, with D perhaps matching TRBD1 or TRBD2 (5 bases each). CDR1 is MNHEY, CDR2 SVGEGT, per germline. The CDR3 is 13 residues long. Trimming removed 4 bases at V and 2 bases at J, with 9 bases between. CDR3 residues: CASSWGPTYEQYF. The CDR3 DNA is TGTGCCAGCAGTTGGGGACCGACCTACGAGCAGTACTTC.